These 21 T cell receptor beta chains came from one sample sequenced in a study of early T cells in non-severe SARS-CoV-2 infection. TCRdb itself ran the 5' RACE reads through MiXCR, one entry per CDR3 protein. The sample lists 40,000 or so distinct CDR3 sequences; 6% to 6.5% were seen once. Sequences were obtained from whole blood. These TCRs come from an adult who was a healthcare worker with PCR-confirmed SARS-CoV-2 infection or an uninfected control (not recorded which).

This clonotype has at least ten counts. The chain recombines TRBV7-9 with TRBJ1-6; the match to TRBD1 covers 11 bases. Germline V CDR1 and CDR2: SEHNR, FQNEAQ (reference sequence). J gave up 10 bases and V 8 bases, and 4 bases lay outside the gene matches. This CDR3 comprises 13 residues. The chain's CDR3 is CASQGQGESPLHF. The CDR3 DNA reads TGTGCCAGCCAGGGACAGGGGGAATCACCCCTCCACTTT.

This clonotype was seen ten or more times. This chain connects TRBV29-1 to TRBJ2-3; tentatively, D is TRBD2 (6 bases). The CDR3 contains 13 residues. Germline lookup yields CDR1 SQVTM and CDR2 ANQGSEA. The V end lost 6 bases, the J end lost 2 bases, and 12 bases lay between the germline ends. The DNA for the CDR3 is TGCAGCGTAATGACTAGATACACAGATACGCAGTATTTT. Translating gives CSVMTRYTDTQYF.

This clonotype was seen at least ten times. V usage is TRBV5-1 and J usage is TRBJ2-1; TRBD1 matches at 8 bases. This CDR3 region has 16 residues. CDR1 SGHRS and CDR2 YFSETQ come from the germline V gene. Losses at the gene ends were 0 bases for V and 6 bases for J; bases not matched to a gene: 8. This CDR3 reads CASSLGTGLLGNEQFF. The CDR3 DNA reads TGCGCCAGCAGCTTGGGGACAGGGTTATTGGGCAATGAGCAGTTCTTC.

This chain uses TRBV28 with TRBJ2-7; tentatively, D is TRBD1 or TRBD2 (5 bases each). CDR3 length equals 16 residues. The germline CDR1 and CDR2 sequences are MDHEN and SYDVKM. The germline V and J ends were trimmed by 3 bases and 3 bases, with 18 bases remaining between them. The CDR3 is CASSFPSTRDDYEQYF. The CDR3 DNA follows: TGTGCCAGCAGTTTTCCCTCTACCCGGGACGACTACGAGCAGTACTTC.

This clonotype was observed at least ten times. The chain links TRBV18 to TRBJ1-5; possible D gene TRBD1, 6 bases. The CDR3 consists of 15 residues. Germline-derived CDR1 and CDR2 are KGHSH and LQKENI. V was clipped by 6 bases and J by 1 base, with 13 bases between them. As DNA, the CDR3 is TGTGCCAGCTCTGCACAGGGAGAAAGCAATCAGCCCCAGCATTTT. This sequence encodes CASSAQGESNQPQHF.

This clonotype appeared a few times. This chain links TRBV29-1 with TRBJ2-1; tentatively, D is TRBD1 or TRBD2 (5 bases each). The germline V and J ends were trimmed by 5 bases and 6 bases, with 14 bases remaining between them. CDR3 length: 13 residues. Germline V gene data show CDR1 as SQVTM and CDR2 as ANQGSEA. The CDR3 DNA reads as TGCAGCGTTCGGGACCGACGTGGCAATGAGCAGTTCTTC. Encoded protein: CSVRDRRGNEQFF.

In regard to this clonotype: It may be a read error: a sequence one base away is much more abundant. The chain uses TRBV5-4 and TRBJ2-1; unclear D gene. This CDR3 comprises 12 residues. Per germline, CDR1 SGHNT and CDR2 YYREEE (reference sequence). CDR3 nucleotides: TGTGCCAGCAGCGCCGAATACAATGAGCAGCTCTTC. This translates into CASSAEYNEQLF.

This clonotype was seen many times. The chain is built from TRBV7-9 and TRBJ1-1; no clear D gene. The V gene lost 5 bases and the J gene lost 1 base, with 11 bases spanning the gap. CDR1 and CDR2 from the germline V gene are SEHNR and FQNEAQ (reference sequence). There are 14 residues in the CDR3. CDR3 amino acids: CASSPNTGNTEAFF. As DNA, the CDR3 is TGTGCCAGCAGCCCAAATACGGGGAACACTGAAGCTTTCTTT.

J is TRBJ2-1 and V is TRBV19; either TRBD1 or TRBD2 may fit D (5 bases each). Germline CDR1 LNHDA, CDR2 SQIVND (reference sequence). The V gene lost 5 bases and the J gene lost 1 base, with 12 bases spanning the gap. The CDR3 runs to 15 residues. The CDR3 region has the DNA TGTGCCAGTAGTCTCGGGGACGGATCCTACAATGAGCAGTTCTTC. Its translation: CASSLGDGSYNEQFF.

This clonotype came up a few times. The chain is built from TRBV4-1 and TRBJ1-6; D not resolved. The germline V gene has CDR1 MGHRA and CDR2 YSYEKL. The V end was cut by 3 bases, the J end by 9 bases, with 3 bases between. The CDR3 loop spans 11 amino acids. In DNA form, the CDR3 reads TGCGCCAGCAGCCAGGGTTCACCCCTCCACTTT. Translation gives CASSQGSPLHF.

V usage is TRBV12-3 or TRBV12-4 and J usage is TRBJ2-2; 7 nucleotides agree with TRBD2. This CDR3 is built from 15 residues. With V trimmed by 5 bases and J by 5 bases, 8 bases remained unmatched. CDR3 residues: CASSPQRGGTGELFF. For the CDR3, the DNA is TGTGCCAGCAGTCCCCAGCGGGGAGGGACCGGGGAGCTGTTTTTT.

This clonotype was seen repeatedly, ten times or more. The CDR3 DNA follows: TGTGCCAGCAGCACCCGACAGGATTTGAGCTCTGGGGCCAACGTCCTGACTTTC. The encoded protein is CASSTRQDLSSGANVLTF. This chain uses TRBV11-3 with TRBJ2-6; tentative D call: TRBD1 (6 bases). The CDR3 extends over 18 amino acids. Germline V gene data show CDR1 as SGHNT and CDR2 as YENEEA. Trimming took off 5 bases at V and 0 bases at J, with 17 bases between the two ends.

The genes are TRBV6-2 or TRBV6-3 and TRBJ2-3, with 8 bases aligning to TRBD2. V shed 2 bases and J 5 bases; nucleotides not matched to a gene: 9. There are 16 residues in the CDR3. The germline gives CDR1 MNHEY, CDR2 SVGEGT. CDR3 bases: TGTGCCAGCAGTTACGAGGCAGCGGGGGTGAGAGATACGCAGTATTTT. Translation: CASSYEAAGVRDTQYF.

CDR3 nucleotide sequence: TGTGCCAGCAGTGAAGGCGGTAGCCGCGAGCAGTACTTC. This encodes CASSEGGSREQYF. The chain is built from TRBV6-1 and TRBJ2-7, with D unclear. CDR3 length equals 13 residues. Germline V CDR1 and CDR2: MNHNS, SASEGT. V was trimmed by 1 base and J by 6 bases, leaving 10 bases between them.

This clonotype showed up just a few times. The chain has TRBV7-2 and TRBJ2-7; D is perhaps TRBD1 or TRBD2 (5 bases each). The CDR3 loop spans 15 amino acids. Trimming left V 2 bases short and J 2 bases short, with 13 bases between. Looked up from germline, CDR1 is SGHTA and CDR2 is FQGNSA. The CDR3 protein is CASSLSGQATYEQYF. The CDR3 coding sequence is TGTGCCAGCAGCTTATCGGGGCAGGCCACCTACGAGCAGTACTTC.

This clonotype has just a few counts. This chain uses TRBV10-1 with TRBJ2-1, with D perhaps TRBD1 (5 bases). The CDR3 loop spans 10 amino acids. With 7 bases removed from V and 8 bases from J, the gap between germline ends came to 6 bases. CDR1 is WNHNN and CDR2 is SYGVQD in the germline V gene (reference sequence). CDR3 DNA: TGCGCCAGCACCAGGGATGAGCAGTTCTTC. As protein: CASTRDEQFF.

This clonotype has a handful of counts. The chain links TRBV3-1 to TRBJ2-7, with D perhaps matching TRBD1 (5 bases). The CDR3 runs to 14 residues. Trimming left V 0 bases short and J 2 bases short, with 8 bases between. Germline V gene sequence: CDR1 LGHDT, CDR2 YNNKEL (reference sequence). CDR3 region: CASSQDHRTYEQYF. The DNA of the CDR3 is TGTGCCAGCAGCCAAGATCACAGGACCTACGAGCAGTACTTC.

V and J are TRBV5-1 and TRBJ2-1; D is undetermined. Deletions cut 4 bases from V and 6 bases from J, with 14 bases between. CDR1 and CDR2 from the germline V gene are SGHRS and YFSETQ. The CDR3 covers 14 residues. The CDR3 sequence is CASSGDVWGNEQFF. In DNA form, the CDR3 reads TGCGCCAGCAGCGGCGACGTTTGGGGCAATGAGCAGTTCTTC.

V is TRBV6-6 and J is TRBJ1-6; 7 nucleotides line up with TRBD1. The junction had 3 bases not matched to a gene; V was cut back by 7 bases and J by 6 bases. The CDR3 contains 13 residues. Germline-derived CDR1 and CDR2 are MNHNY and SVGAGI (reference sequence). CDR3 sequence (DNA): TGTGCCAGCACTGGGACAGTTAATTCACCCCTCCACTTT. Its translation: CASTGTVNSPLHF.

In its sample, this clonotype was seen many times. The rearrangement links TRBV7-3 to TRBJ2-1; weak D call: TRBD2 (7 bases). The CDR3 extends over 14 amino acids. V shed 2 bases and J shed 7 bases, with 12 bases lying between them. Germline loops: CDR1 SGHTA, CDR2 FQGTGA. The CDR3: CASSLGGALNEQFF. The CDR3 DNA is TGTGCCAGCAGCTTAGGGGGGGCCTTAAATGAGCAGTTCTTC.

V gene TRBV20-1 combines with J gene TRBJ1-2; TRBD1 is a possible D gene (5 bases). V lost 3 bases and J lost 4, with 9 bases in between. CDR1 DFQATT and CDR2 SNEGSKA come from the germline V gene (reference sequence). The CDR3 sequence is 12 residues long. CDR3 in amino acids: CSASDGAYGYTF. CDR3 sequence (DNA): TGCAGTGCTAGTGACGGGGCCTATGGCTACACCTTC.